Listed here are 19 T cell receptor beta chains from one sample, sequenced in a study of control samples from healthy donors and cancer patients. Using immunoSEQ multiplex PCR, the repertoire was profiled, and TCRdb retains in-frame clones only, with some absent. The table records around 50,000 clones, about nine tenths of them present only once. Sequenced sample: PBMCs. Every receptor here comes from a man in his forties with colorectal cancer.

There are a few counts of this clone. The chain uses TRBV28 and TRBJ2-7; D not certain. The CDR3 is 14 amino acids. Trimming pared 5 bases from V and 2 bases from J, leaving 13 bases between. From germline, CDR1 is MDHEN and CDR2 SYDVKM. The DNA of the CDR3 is TGTGCCAGCAGTCCGTCCTACCGGACCTACGAGCAGTACTTC. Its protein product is CASSPSYRTYEQYF.

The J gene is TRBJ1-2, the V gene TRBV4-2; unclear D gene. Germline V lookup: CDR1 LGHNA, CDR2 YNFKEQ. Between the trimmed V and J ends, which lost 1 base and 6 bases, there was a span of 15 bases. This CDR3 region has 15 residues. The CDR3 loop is CASSQGLNPWNGYTF. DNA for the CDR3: TGTGCCAGCAGCCAAGGTCTGAACCCTTGGAATGGCTACACCTTC.

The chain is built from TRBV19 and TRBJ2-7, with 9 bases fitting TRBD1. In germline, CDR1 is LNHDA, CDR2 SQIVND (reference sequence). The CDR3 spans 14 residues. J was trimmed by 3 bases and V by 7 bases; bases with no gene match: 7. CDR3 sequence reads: CASKPRTGVYEQYF. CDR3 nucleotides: TGTGCCAGTAAACCCCGGACAGGGGTCTACGAGCAGTACTTC. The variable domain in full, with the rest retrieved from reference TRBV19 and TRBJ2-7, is DGGITQSPKYLFRKEGQNVTLSCEQNLNHDAMYWYRQDPGQGLRLIYYSQIVNDFQKGDIAEGYSVSREKKESFPLTVTSAQKNPTAFYLCASKPRTGVYEQYFGPGTRLTVT.

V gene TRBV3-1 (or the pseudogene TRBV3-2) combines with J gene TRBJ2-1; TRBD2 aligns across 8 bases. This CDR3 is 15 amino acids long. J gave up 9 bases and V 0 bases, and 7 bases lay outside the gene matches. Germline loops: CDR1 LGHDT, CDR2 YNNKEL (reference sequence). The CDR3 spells CASSQDGGLGFEQFF. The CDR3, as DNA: TGTGCCAGCAGCCAAGATGGGGGACTAGGATTTGAGCAGTTCTTC.

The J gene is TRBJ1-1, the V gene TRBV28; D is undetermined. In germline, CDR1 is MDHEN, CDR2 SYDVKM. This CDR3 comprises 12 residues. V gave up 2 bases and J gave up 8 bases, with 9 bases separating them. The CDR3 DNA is TGTGCCAGCAGTTTAGCCGAAAGGGAAGCTTTCTTT. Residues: CASSLAEREAFF.

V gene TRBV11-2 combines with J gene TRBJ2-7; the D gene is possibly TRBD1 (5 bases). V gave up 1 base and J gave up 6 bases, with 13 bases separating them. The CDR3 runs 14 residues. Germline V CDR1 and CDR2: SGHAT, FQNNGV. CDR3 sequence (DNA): TGTGCCAGCAGCTTAGTTCTAGGGGAAGGCGAGCAGTACTTC. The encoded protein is CASSLVLGEGEQYF.

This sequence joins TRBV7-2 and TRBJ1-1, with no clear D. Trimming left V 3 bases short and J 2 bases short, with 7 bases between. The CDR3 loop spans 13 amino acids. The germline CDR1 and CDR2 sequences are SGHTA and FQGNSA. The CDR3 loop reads CASSFVTNTEAFF. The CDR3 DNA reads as TGTGCCAGCAGCTTCGTAACCAACACTGAAGCTTTCTTT.

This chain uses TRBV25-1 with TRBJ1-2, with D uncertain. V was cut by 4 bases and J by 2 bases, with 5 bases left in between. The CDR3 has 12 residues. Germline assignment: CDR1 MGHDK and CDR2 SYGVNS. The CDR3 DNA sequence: TGTGCCAGCAGTGGCAACAACTATGGCTACACCTTC. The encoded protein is CASSGNNYGYTF.

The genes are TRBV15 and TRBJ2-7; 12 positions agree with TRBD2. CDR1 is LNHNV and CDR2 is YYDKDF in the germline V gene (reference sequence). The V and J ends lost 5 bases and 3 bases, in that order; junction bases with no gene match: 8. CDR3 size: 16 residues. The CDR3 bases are TGTGCCACCAGCCCATGGCTAGCGGGAGGGTTCTACGAGCAGTACTTC. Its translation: CATSPWLAGGFYEQYF. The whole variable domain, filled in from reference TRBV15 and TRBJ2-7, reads DAMVIQNPRYQVTQFGKPVTLSCSQTLNHNVMYWYQQKSSQAPKLLFHYYDKDFNNEADTPDNFQSRRPNTSFCFLDIRSPGLGDTAMYLCATSPWLAGGFYEQYFGPGTRLTVT.

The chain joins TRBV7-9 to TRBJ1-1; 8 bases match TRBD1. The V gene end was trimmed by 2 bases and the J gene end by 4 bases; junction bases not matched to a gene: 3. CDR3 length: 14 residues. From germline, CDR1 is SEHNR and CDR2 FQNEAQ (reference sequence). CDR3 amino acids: CASSLRTGTTEAFF. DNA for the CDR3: TGTGCCAGCAGCTTAAGGACAGGGACCACTGAAGCTTTCTTT.

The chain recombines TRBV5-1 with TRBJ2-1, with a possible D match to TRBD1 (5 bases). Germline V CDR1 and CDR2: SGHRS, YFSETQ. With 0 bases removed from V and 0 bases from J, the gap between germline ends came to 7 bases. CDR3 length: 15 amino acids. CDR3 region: CASSLGQSSYNEQFF. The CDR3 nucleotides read TGCGCCAGCAGCTTGGGACAGAGCTCCTACAATGAGCAGTTCTTC.

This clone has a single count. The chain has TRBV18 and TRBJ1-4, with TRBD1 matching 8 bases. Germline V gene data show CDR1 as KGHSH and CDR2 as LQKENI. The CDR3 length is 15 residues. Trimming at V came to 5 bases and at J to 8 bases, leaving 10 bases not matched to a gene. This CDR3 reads CASSGGTGRTEKLFF. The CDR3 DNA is TGTGCCAGCTCAGGGGGGACAGGACGAACCGAAAAACTGTTTTTT.

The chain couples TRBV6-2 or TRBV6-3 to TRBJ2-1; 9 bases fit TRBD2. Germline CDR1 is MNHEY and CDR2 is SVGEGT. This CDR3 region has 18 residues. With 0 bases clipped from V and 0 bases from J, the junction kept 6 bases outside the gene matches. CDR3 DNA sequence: TGTGCCAGCAGTTACTCCATAGCGGGAGAGAGCTCCTACAATGAGCAGTTCTTC. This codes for CASSYSIAGESSYNEQFF.

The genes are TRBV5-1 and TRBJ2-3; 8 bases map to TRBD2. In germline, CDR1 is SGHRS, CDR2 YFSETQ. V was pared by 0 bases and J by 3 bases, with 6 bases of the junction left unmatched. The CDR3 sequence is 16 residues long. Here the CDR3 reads CASSLGPGGWTDTQYF. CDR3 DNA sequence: TGCGCCAGCAGCTTGGGGCCGGGAGGGTGGACAGATACGCAGTATTTT.

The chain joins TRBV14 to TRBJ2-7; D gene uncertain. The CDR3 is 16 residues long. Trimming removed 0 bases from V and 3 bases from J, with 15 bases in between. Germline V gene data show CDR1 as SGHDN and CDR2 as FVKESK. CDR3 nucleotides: TGTGCCAGCAGCCAAGAGGGGTGGTCCGAGTTCTACGAGCAGTACTTC. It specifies CASSQEGWSEFYEQYF.

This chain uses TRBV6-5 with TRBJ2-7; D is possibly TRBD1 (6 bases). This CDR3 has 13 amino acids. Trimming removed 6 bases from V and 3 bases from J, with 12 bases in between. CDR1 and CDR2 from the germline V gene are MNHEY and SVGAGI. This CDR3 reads CASRQGLVYEQYF. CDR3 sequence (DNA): TGTGCCAGCAGACAGGGATTAGTCTACGAGCAGTACTTC.

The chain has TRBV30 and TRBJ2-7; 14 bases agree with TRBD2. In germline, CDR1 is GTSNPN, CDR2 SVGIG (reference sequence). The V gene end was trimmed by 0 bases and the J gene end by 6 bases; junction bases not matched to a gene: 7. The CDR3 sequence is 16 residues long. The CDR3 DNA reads TGTGCCTGGAGTGTGCGACTAGCGGGAGGGCCGACCGAGCAGTACTTC. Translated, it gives CAWSVRLAGGPTEQYF.

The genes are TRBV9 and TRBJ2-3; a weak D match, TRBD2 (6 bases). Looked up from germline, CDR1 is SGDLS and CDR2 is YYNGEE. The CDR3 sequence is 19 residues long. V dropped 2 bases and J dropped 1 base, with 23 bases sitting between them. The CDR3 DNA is TGTGCCAGCAGCGTGCGGGGATTACAAATCAAACCAGGCACAGATACGCAGTATTTT. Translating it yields CASSVRGLQIKPGTDTQYF.

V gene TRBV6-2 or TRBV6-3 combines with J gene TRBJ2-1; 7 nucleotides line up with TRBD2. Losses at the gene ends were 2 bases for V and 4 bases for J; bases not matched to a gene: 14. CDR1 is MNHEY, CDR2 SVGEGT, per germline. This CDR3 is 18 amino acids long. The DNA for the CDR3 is TGTGCCAGCAGTTACGGAGGCCCCGGGACTACCCTTTACAATGAGCAGTTCTTC. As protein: CASSYGGPGTTLYNEQFF.